This T cell receptor (beta chain) is drawn from a study of blood T cell repertoires in COVID-19. At the level of the study: COVID-19 samples, acute and convalescent, were from the United States, Italy and Spain. The cDNA or gDNA used as material had been derived from T cells, B-cell-depleted T cells, or PBMCs.

In the source study's methods: Estimates of nucleated cell counts were drawn from the amplification of reference gene primers. Clones were sequenced by immunoSEQ multiplex PCR, and TCRdb holds only the in-frame ones, with some missing. The V and J calls and clone size are taken from that table; D and trimming were inferred from the DNA. The data contain 300,000 to 400,000 clones, around 91% of them singletons. The germline V gene has CDR1 SGHNT and CDR2 YYREEE (reference sequence). V gave up 0 bases and J gave up 2 bases, with 6 bases separating them. There are 14 residues in the CDR3. The sample was peripheral blood. This sequence was found in a woman under 30 who had recovered from COVID-19. This rearrangement joins TRBV5-4 to TRBJ2-1, with unresolved D. As DNA, the CDR3 is TGTGCCAGCAGCTTGGCGGAGACCTACAATGAGCAGTTCTTC. This gives the protein CASSLAETYNEQFF.